This TCR beta chain was found in a study of neurological immune-mediated disorders. Study results and limitations: TCR-beta repertoires seemed private in all groups, with no expanded CDR3 amino acid sequences shared.

This clonotype was seen ten or more times. The antigen is undetermined. The sorted libraries were made from about a million CD4+ or CD8+ T cells. 5'RACE employing 10-nucleotide random UMIs yielded the cDNA. In every sequencing run, more than 170 million TCR-beta sequences were generated from 15-18 subjects. Using its own MiXCR run on the 5' RACE reads, TCRdb lists one record per CDR3 protein. The sample has approximately 18,000 distinct CDR3 sequences; 3.5% are singletons. Input material: CD8+ T cells from blood. This clonotype was obtained from a woman aged 40-49 years in good health.

The CDR3 here is CASSLGRVAGYNEQFF. The CDR3 nucleotides are TGTGCCAGCAGCTTAGGTAGGGTAGCGGGTTACAATGAGCAGTTCTTC. The chain employs TRBV7-2 and TRBJ2-1; TRBD2 matches at 7 bases. The CDR3 runs to 16 residues. V shed 1 base and J 4 bases; nucleotides not matched to a gene: 7. Germline CDR1 SGHTA, CDR2 FQGNSA.